These T cell receptor beta chains were read from a single sample in a study of blood T cell repertoires in COVID-19. The table came from immunoSEQ multiplex PCR; TCRdb's copy has only in-frame clones and leaves some out. Counted here are about 46,000 clones, 88% occurring once; the ten biggest clones make up roughly 13%. Material: peripheral blood. The receptors here all came from a human donor with active COVID-19. The donor label of this sample is uncertain. The CDR3 runs from the conserved cysteine through the conserved F or W. The order of the fields is J gene, clone size, V gene, D gene, CDR3 protein, CDR3 DNA. A D gene is named only where the DNA matches it firmly. Clone size is stated in some rows and not others, as once, few, many or a class when expanded.

>TRBJ2-1|-|TRBV18|TRBD1
CASSPSGQGAGGEQFF
TGTGCCAGCTCACCGAGTGGGCAGGGGGCTGGAGGTGAGCAGTTCTTC
>TRBJ1-3|-|TRBV12-3/TRBV12-4|TRBD1
CASRGTGRDTIYF
TGTGCCAGCAGGGGGACAGGGAGGGACACCATATATTTT
>TRBJ2-1|-|TRBV7-6|-
CASSLGVRESSYNEQFF
TGTGCCAGCAGCTTAGGCGTCCGGGAAAGCTCCTACAATGAGCAGTTCTTC
>TRBJ2-5|-|TRBV29-1|TRBD2
CSVVGGGETQYF
TGCAGCGTTGTTGGGGGAGGGGAGACCCAGTACTTC
>TRBJ2-2|-|TRBV7-9|TRBD2
CASSLARSGGAPKLFF
TGTGCCAGCAGCTTAGCGCGAAGCGGGGGGGCCCCGAAGCTGTTTTTT
>TRBJ1-5|-|TRBV18|-
CASSPAGDNQPQHF
TGTGCCAGCTCACCAGCAGGGGATAATCAGCCCCAGCATTTT
>TRBJ2-4|once|TRBV5-1|TRBD2
CASSSYSGEGSIQYF
TGCGCCAGCAGTTCCTATAGCGGGGAGGGAAGCATTCAGTACTTC
>TRBJ1-5|-|TRBV4-3|TRBD1
CASSQEVGGSGNQPQHF
TGCGCCAGCAGCCAAGAGGTAGGGGGCAGTGGGAATCAGCCCCAGCATTTT
>TRBJ2-1|-|TRBV10-3|TRBD2
CAISDQIGREGNYNEQFF
TGTGCCATCAGTGATCAAATTGGGCGGGAGGGGAACTACAATGAGCAGTTCTTC
>TRBJ2-7|few|TRBV7-3|TRBD2
CASSLLAGTNEQYF
TGTGCCAGCAGCTTACTAGCGGGGACTAACGAGCAGTACTTC
>TRBJ2-1|-|TRBV5-1|TRBD1
CASREQGAYNEQFF
TGCGCCAGCAGAGAACAGGGGGCCTACAATGAGCAGTTCTTC
>TRBJ2-7|-|TRBV27|TRBD1
CASGTGLYEQYF
TGTGCCAGCGGGACAGGGCTGTACGAGCAGTACTTC
>TRBJ2-4|-|TRBV6-2/TRBV6-3|-
CASSYTIGGTAKNIQYF
TGTGCCAGCAGTTACACGATCGGCGGGACTGCCAAAAACATTCAGTACTTC
>TRBJ1-6|-|TRBV2|-
CACRKSGNSPLHF
TGTGCCTGCCGTAAGAGCGGTAATTCACCCCTCCACTTT
>TRBJ1-6|-|TRBV18|-
CASSPQRSSYNSPLHF
TGTGCCAGCTCACCACAGAGGAGCTCCTATAATTCACCCCTCCACTTT
>TRBJ2-3|-|TRBV7-6|-
CASSPPASSYTDTQYF
TGTGCCAGCAGCCCACCCGCTAGCAGCTACACAGATACGCAGTATTTT
>TRBJ1-2|-|TRBV4-1|-
CASSQDGGRGYGYTF
TGCGCCAGCAGCCAAGATGGGGGCAGGGGCTATGGCTACACCTTC
>TRBJ1-1|-|TRBV29-1|-
CSASTGTNTEAFF
TGCAGCGCCTCGACAGGAACGAACACTGAAGCTTTCTTT
>TRBJ1-4|-|TRBV24-1|-
CATSDPRTGGEKLFF
TGTGCCACCAGTGACCCTCGGACTGGCGGTGAAAAACTGTTTTTT
>TRBJ1-5|-|TRBV7-9|-
CASSSTYSNQPQHF
TGTGCCAGCAGCTCGACATATAGCAATCAGCCCCAGCATTTT
>TRBJ2-1|-|TRBV5-1|-
CASSLGGGISSGQFF
TGCGCCAGCAGCTTGGGGGGAGGAATCTCCTCTGGGCAGTTCTTC
>TRBJ1-1|-|TRBV6-5|-
CASTPPRAGNTEAFF
TGTGCCAGCACTCCGCCAAGGGCGGGGAACACTGAAGCTTTCTTT
>TRBJ1-4|-|TRBV5-6|-
CASSLFRAALGGEKLFF
TGTGCCAGCAGCTTATTCCGGGCAGCCCTGGGGGGTGAAAAACTGTTTTTT
>TRBJ1-1|-|TRBV2|TRBD1
CASSRDSEAFF
TGTGCCAGCAGCCGGGACAGTGAAGCTTTCTTT
>TRBJ1-5|-|TRBV19|TRBD1
CASSMTGGSRQPQHF
TGTGCCAGTAGTATGACAGGGGGGTCGAGGCAGCCCCAGCATTTT
>TRBJ1-5|once|TRBV7-9|-
CASSVSGAGSQPQHF
TGTGCCAGCAGCGTCAGCGGCGCGGGGAGTCAGCCCCAGCATTTT
>TRBJ2-5|-|TRBV5-1|TRBD2
CASTLAGKETQYF
TGCGCCAGCACCCTAGCGGGGAAAGAGACCCAGTACTTC
>TRBJ2-7|-|TRBV6-5|TRBD2
CASSSPGSGGSEQYF
TGTGCCAGCAGTTCCCCGGGTAGCGGGGGATCCGAGCAGTACTTC
>TRBJ1-1|-|TRBV19|-
CASSIGRENTEAFF
TGTGCCAGTAGTATAGGCCGGGAGAACACTGAAGCTTTCTTT
>TRBJ2-7|-|TRBV6-6|TRBD1
CASKGAVSYEQYF
TGTGCCAGCAAGGGGGCCGTCTCCTACGAGCAGTACTTC
>TRBJ2-1|-|TRBV5-1|TRBD2
CASRTREGAFNEQFF
TGCGCCAGCAGGACGCGGGAGGGGGCCTTTAATGAGCAGTTCTTC
>TRBJ1-4|-|TRBV4-1|-
CASSPRVGAPNEKLFF
TGCGCCAGCAGCCCCCGTGTTGGGGCTCCTAATGAAAAACTGTTTTTT